These 14 T cell receptor beta chains were sequenced from one sample in a study of PD-L1 blockade in urothelial cancer (dated by TCRdb to the late 2010s). The library came from the immunoSEQ multiplex PCR assay. This is the immuneACCESS table as TCRdb keeps it, with only in-frame sequences that have V and J called. A part of the clones is gone; compared with another copy, unresolved V genes explain less than half, and the rest is unexplained. The sample records about 91,000 clones, approximately 87% of which are singletons. The top ten clonotypes cover roughly 8% of the sample. Explained via the paper, the time point label denotes: peripheral blood 6 weeks after treatment start. The starting material was PBMCs, obtained around atezolizumab (anti-PD-L1) treatment. The receptors derive from a man between 65 and 80 years old with urothelial cancer.

This chain connects TRBV7-9 to TRBJ1-5; 12 nucleotides agree with TRBD1. The germline V gene has CDR1 SEHNR and CDR2 FQNEAQ (reference sequence). Germline trimming cut 3 bases from V and 1 base from J; bases unmatched to any gene: 7. CDR3 length equals 18 residues. The CDR3 coding sequence is TGTGCCAGCAGCTTTGGGACAGGGGGCCGGAGGAGCAATCAGCCCCAGCATTTT. Residues: CASSFGTGGRRSNQPQHF.

This chain joins TRBV7-9 and TRBJ2-7; 9 bases align to TRBD2. The CDR3 covers 16 residues. V lost 5 bases to trimming and J lost 4 bases; unmatched junction nucleotides: 12. Germline V gene sequence: CDR1 SEHNR, CDR2 FQNEAQ (reference sequence). Here the CDR3 reads CASSHLTSGLIYEQYF. CDR3 coding DNA: TGTGCCAGCAGCCACCTTACTAGCGGGCTGATTTACGAGCAGTACTTC.

The J gene is TRBJ1-1, the V gene TRBV18, with D uncertain. The germline V gene encodes CDR1 KGHSH and CDR2 LQKENI. The ends were cut back, 5 bases at V and 0 bases at J, with 7 bases in the middle. The CDR3 covers 13 residues. The DNA of the CDR3 is TGTGCCAGCTCAACAGCCATGAACACTGAAGCTTTCTTT. It is translated as CASSTAMNTEAFF.

This chain links TRBV6-1 with TRBJ1-1, with 8 bases lining up with TRBD1. Trimming at V came to 7 bases and at J to 3 bases, leaving 7 bases not matched to a gene. Germline V CDR1 and CDR2: MNHNS, SASEGT. This CDR3 comprises 14 residues. The CDR3 sequence: CASTPGQGDTEAFF. CDR3 DNA: TGTGCCAGCACCCCAGGACAGGGAGACACTGAAGCTTTCTTT.

The J gene is TRBJ1-5, the V gene TRBV30; TRBD1 matches at 10 bases. There are 17 residues in the CDR3. Looked up from germline, CDR1 is GTSNPN and CDR2 is SVGIG (reference sequence). Losses at the gene ends were 2 bases for V and 2 bases for J; bases not matched to a gene: 9. The CDR3 nucleotides read TGTGCCTGGAGTCAGACAGGGGGCGCGTTCGGCAATCAGCCCCAGCATTTT. Encoded protein: CAWSQTGGAFGNQPQHF.

V usage is TRBV5-1 and J usage is TRBJ1-1, with TRBD1 as a possible D gene (6 bases). Trimming left V 8 bases short and J 1 base short, with 12 bases between. CDR1 SGHRS and CDR2 YFSETQ come from the germline V gene. The CDR3 sequence is 13 residues long. CDR3 region: CASGSQGNTEAFF. DNA for the CDR3: TGCGCCAGTGGATCACAGGGGAACACTGAAGCTTTCTTT.

The chain recombines TRBV6-6 with TRBJ2-3, with 9 nucleotides matching TRBD1. This CDR3 region has 15 residues. Losses at the gene ends were 7 bases for V and 1 base for J; bases not matched to a gene: 6. Germline CDR1 MNHNY, CDR2 SVGAGI (reference sequence). CDR3 amino acids: CASTDRDRGTDTQYF. DNA for the CDR3: TGTGCCAGCACCGACCGGGACAGGGGCACAGATACGCAGTATTTT.

This rearrangement joins TRBV7-2 to TRBJ2-2; TRBD2 is a possible D gene (5 bases). Per germline, CDR1 SGHTA and CDR2 FQGNSA. V was clipped by 2 bases and J by 10 bases, with 14 bases between them. The CDR3 covers 14 residues. The CDR3 DNA follows: TGTGCCAGCAGCTTATCTCGACTTAGCGAGGAGCTGTTTTTT. This codes for CASSLSRLSEELFF.

The CDR3 region is CASTRDSENYGYTF. CDR3 nucleotide sequence: TGTGCCAGCACCCGGGACAGCGAGAACTATGGCTACACCTTC. The chain is built from TRBV7-9 and TRBJ1-2; 7 positions match TRBD1. Unmatched junction bases numbered 7, after V lost 7 bases and J lost 2 bases. The CDR3 consists of 14 residues. Germline V lookup: CDR1 SEHNR, CDR2 FQNEAQ (reference sequence).

The CDR3 DNA reads TGTGCCAGCAGCTTAGTGGGGGGAGGAAATCAGCCCCAGCATTTT. Protein: CASSLVGGGNQPQHF. This chain connects TRBV7-2 to TRBJ1-5, with D perhaps matching TRBD1 (5 bases). V lost 1 base to trimming and J lost 4 bases, with 11 bases between them. CDR3 size: 15 residues. Looked up from germline, CDR1 is SGHTA and CDR2 is FQGNSA.

Of note for this clone: One end of the junction does not line up with germline, which may come from a read error. The rearrangement links TRBV6-1 to TRBJ1-1; 7 bases map to TRBD1. From germline, CDR1 is MNHNS and CDR2 SASEGT. The length of the CDR3 is 14 residues. DNA of the CDR3: TGTGCCAGCAGAGAAGGACAGGTGAACACTGAAGCTTTCTTT. It specifies CASREGQVNTEAFF.

This clone was observed a few times. The V and J genes are TRBV2 and TRBJ2-5, with D possibly matching TRBD2 (6 bases). Trimming took off 8 bases at V and 5 bases at J, with 18 bases between the two ends. This CDR3 has 14 amino acids. Germline V gene sequence: CDR1 SNHLY, CDR2 FYNNEI. CDR3 nucleotide sequence: TGTGCCAGCGGACGGCGGGAAAAAGAGGAGACCCAGTACTTC. Its translation: CASGRREKEETQYF.

The chain couples TRBV14 to TRBJ2-3; D gene uncertain. This CDR3 spans 16 amino acids. V was pared by 0 bases and J by 3 bases, with 13 bases between. The germline V gene has CDR1 SGHDN and CDR2 FVKESK. CDR3 region: CASSQDRSQETDTQYF. The CDR3 region has the DNA TGTGCCAGCAGCCAAGATAGATCCCAAGAAACAGATACGCAGTATTTT.

The V call is TRBV10-3, the J call TRBJ2-7; D is ambiguous. CDR1 ENHRY and CDR2 SYGVKD come from the germline V gene. The CDR3 is made up of 12 amino acids. V was pared by 2 bases and J by 7 bases, with 9 bases between. CDR3 residues: CAISEVLREQYF. CDR3 nucleotide sequence: TGTGCCATCAGTGAGGTCCTACGGGAGCAGTACTTC.